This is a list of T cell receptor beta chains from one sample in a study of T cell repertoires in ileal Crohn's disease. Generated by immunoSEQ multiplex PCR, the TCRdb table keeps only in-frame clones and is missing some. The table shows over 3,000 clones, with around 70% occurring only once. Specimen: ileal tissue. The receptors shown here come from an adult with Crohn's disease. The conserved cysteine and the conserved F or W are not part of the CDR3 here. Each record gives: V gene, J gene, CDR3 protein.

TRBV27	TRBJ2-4	ASSSWTSGEGAKNIQY
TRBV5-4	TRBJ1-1	ASSLGGAGRTEAF
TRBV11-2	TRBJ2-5	ASSLEGGPQETQY
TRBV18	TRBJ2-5	ASSPWHGETQY
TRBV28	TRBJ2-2	ASSRGTSGFGELF
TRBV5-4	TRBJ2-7	ASSLVGVDDEQY
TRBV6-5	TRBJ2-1	ASSLAGGYYNEQF
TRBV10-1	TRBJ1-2	ASSVAGHYGYT
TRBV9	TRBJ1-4	ASSSRDNFNEKLF
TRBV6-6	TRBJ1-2	ASSYPPGQFNYGYT
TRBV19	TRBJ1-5	ASHPGQGYNQPQH
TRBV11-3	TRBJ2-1	ASSLGGEKDEQF
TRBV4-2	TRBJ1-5	ASSQVAGGNNQPQH
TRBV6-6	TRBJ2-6	ASRTGDGNVLT
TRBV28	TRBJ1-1	ASTMDRGRTEAF
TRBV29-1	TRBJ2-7	SVGQRVGEQY
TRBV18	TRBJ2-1	ASSPRVTGTGTYNEQF
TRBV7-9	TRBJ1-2	ASSNSRRHGYT
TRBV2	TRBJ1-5	ASSIEEGADQPQH
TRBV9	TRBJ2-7	ASSVESGPSYEQY
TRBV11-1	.	ASRKNRDIAYEQY
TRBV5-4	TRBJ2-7	ASSPGTGGYEQY
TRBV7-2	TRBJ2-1	ASSSLAGGTNEQF
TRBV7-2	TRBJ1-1	ASSRQGEGTEAF
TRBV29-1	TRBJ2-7	SVVASYEQY
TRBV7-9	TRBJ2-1	ASSSQAASGKNEQF
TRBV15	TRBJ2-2	ATSRDPGLAGVRTGELF
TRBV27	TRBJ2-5	ASSFPFYSPGLAEGETQY
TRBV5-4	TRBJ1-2	ASTLAGASSYGYT
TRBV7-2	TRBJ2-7	ASSLGGASSPLGEQY
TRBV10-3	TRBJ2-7	AISESGQGYEQY
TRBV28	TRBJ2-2	ASSPTLGANTGELF
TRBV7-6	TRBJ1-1	ASSSGQITEAF
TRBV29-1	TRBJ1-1	SAPGQGTYTEAF
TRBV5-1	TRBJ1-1	ASSRNDGGWTEAF
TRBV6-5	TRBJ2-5	ASSNRVGETQY
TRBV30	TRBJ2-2	AWSMKGRTGELF
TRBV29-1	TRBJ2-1	SVLDREYNEQF
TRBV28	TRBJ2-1	ASSSTLTGTRPDEQF
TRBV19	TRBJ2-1	ASSKDRYNEQF
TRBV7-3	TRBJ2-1	ASSLGQGNNEQF
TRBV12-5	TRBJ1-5	ASGQTGLGNQPQH
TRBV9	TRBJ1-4	ASSVRTGNEKLF
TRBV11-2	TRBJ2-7	ASRPTSSSYEQY
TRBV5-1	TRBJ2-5	ARDHYSGGDQETQY
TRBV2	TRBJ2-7	ASMGSAGEYEQY
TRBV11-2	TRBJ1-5	ASSQGAQQPQH
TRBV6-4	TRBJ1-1	ASSDSGLRAF
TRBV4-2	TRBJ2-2	ASSPGVATGELF